This is a list of T cell receptor beta chains from one sample in a study of blood T cell repertoires in COVID-19. Using immunoSEQ multiplex PCR, the repertoire was profiled, and TCRdb retains in-frame clones only, with some absent. Found here are hundreds of thousands of clones, around 89% of them singletons; the top ten hold approximately 4.2%. Input material: peripheral blood. The receptors stem from a man aged 35 to 55 with acute or convalescent COVID-19. The CDR3 runs from the conserved cysteine through the conserved F or W. A D gene is named only where the DNA matches it firmly. Size is omitted from some rows. Given values are once, few, many or a class for expanded clones.

d_gene: .; v_gene: TRBV5-4; abundance: .; j_gene: TRBJ2-7; CDR3aa: CASSLGGETYEQYF; CDR3nt: TGTGCCAGCAGCTTAGGAGGGGAGACCTACGAGCAGTACTTC
d_gene: .; v_gene: TRBV24-1; abundance: .; j_gene: TRBJ2-1; CDR3aa: CATSDPPPGDEQFF; CDR3nt: TGTGCCACCAGTGATCCCCCCCCGGGTGATGAGCAGTTCTTC
d_gene: .; v_gene: TRBV6-5; abundance: .; j_gene: TRBJ1-4; CDR3aa: CATSPGEKLFF; CDR3nt: TGTGCCACTTCGCCGGGTGAAAAACTGTTTTTT
d_gene: .; v_gene: TRBV5-1; abundance: .; j_gene: TRBJ1-1; CDR3aa: CASSLEGGHTEAFF; CDR3nt: TGCGCCAGCAGCTTGGAGGGGGGGCACACTGAAGCTTTCTTT
d_gene: .; v_gene: TRBV2; abundance: .; j_gene: TRBJ1-1; CDR3aa: CASSQLRRAGEAFF; CDR3nt: TGTGCCAGCAGCCAACTTCGCCGGGCGGGTGAAGCTTTCTTT
d_gene: .; v_gene: TRBV5-1; abundance: .; j_gene: TRBJ1-3; CDR3aa: CASSSHVSAGNTIYF; CDR3nt: TGCGCCAGCAGCTCCCACGTCTCGGCTGGAAACACCATATATTTT
d_gene: .; v_gene: TRBV4-1; abundance: .; j_gene: TRBJ2-3; CDR3aa: CASSQPGDSTDTQYF; CDR3nt: TGCGCCAGCAGCCAACCGGGGGATAGCACAGATACGCAGTATTTT
d_gene: .; v_gene: TRBV19; abundance: once; j_gene: TRBJ1-2; CDR3aa: CASSRAGQVLGYTF; CDR3nt: TGTGCCAGTAGTAGAGCGGGCCAGGTACTAGGCTACACCTTC
d_gene: .; v_gene: TRBV2; abundance: .; j_gene: TRBJ2-1; CDR3aa: CASRLSQGSSYNEQFF; CDR3nt: TGTGCCAGCAGACTTTCCCAGGGGAGCTCCTACAATGAGCAGTTCTTC
d_gene: .; v_gene: TRBV6-6; abundance: .; j_gene: TRBJ1-5; CDR3aa: CASSPLVAGISNQPQHF; CDR3nt: TGTGCCAGCAGTCCACTCGTTGCAGGCATTAGCAATCAGCCCCAGCATTTT
d_gene: .; v_gene: TRBV18; abundance: .; j_gene: TRBJ1-1; CDR3aa: CASSPYDQGGTEAFF; CDR3nt: TGTGCCAGCTCACCATACGACCAAGGGGGCACTGAAGCTTTCTTT
d_gene: .; v_gene: TRBV10-2; abundance: .; j_gene: TRBJ2-1; CDR3aa: CASMEGNEQFF; CDR3nt: TGCGCCAGCATGGAGGGGAATGAGCAGTTCTTC
d_gene: TRBD2; v_gene: TRBV9; abundance: .; j_gene: TRBJ2-3; CDR3aa: CASSVATTSGGEDTQYF; CDR3nt: TGTGCCAGCAGCGTAGCTACAACTAGCGGGGGGGAAGATACGCAGTATTTT
d_gene: .; v_gene: TRBV5-1; abundance: .; j_gene: TRBJ1-1; CDR3aa: CASSLGATGGTEAFF; CDR3nt: TGCGCCAGCAGCTTGGGGGCCACCGGGGGCACTGAAGCTTTCTTT
d_gene: .; v_gene: TRBV19; abundance: .; j_gene: TRBJ2-1; CDR3aa: CASSDRVSNEQFF; CDR3nt: TGTGCCAGTAGTGACCGGGTTAGCAATGAGCAGTTCTTC
d_gene: TRBD1; v_gene: TRBV19; abundance: .; j_gene: TRBJ2-4; CDR3aa: CASTQDRAENIQYF; CDR3nt: TGTGCCAGTACCCAGGACAGGGCGGAGAACATTCAGTACTTC
d_gene: .; v_gene: TRBV5-1; abundance: .; j_gene: TRBJ2-3; CDR3aa: CASSQGGDSRTDTQYF; CDR3nt: TGCGCCAGCAGCCAGGGCGGGGACTCCAGGACAGATACGCAGTATTTT
d_gene: .; v_gene: TRBV5-6; abundance: .; j_gene: TRBJ2-2; CDR3aa: CASSTGINTGELFF; CDR3nt: TGTGCCAGCAGCACAGGGATCAACACCGGGGAGCTGTTTTTT
d_gene: .; v_gene: TRBV3-1/TRBV3-2; abundance: .; j_gene: TRBJ2-2; CDR3aa: CASSRTGLNTGELFF; CDR3nt: TGTGCCAGCAGCCGCACAGGGTTGAACACCGGGGAGCTGTTTTTT
d_gene: .; v_gene: TRBV12-2; abundance: .; j_gene: TRBJ2-7; CDR3aa: CASRPGTGSKYEQYF; CDR3nt: TGTGCAAGTCGCCCCGGGACAGGGTCTAAATACGAGCAGTACTTC
d_gene: .; v_gene: TRBV4-2; abundance: .; j_gene: TRBJ2-1; CDR3aa: CASSPGERSNEQFF; CDR3nt: TGTGCCAGCAGCCCCGGGGAAAGATCCAATGAGCAGTTCTTC
d_gene: .; v_gene: TRBV27; abundance: .; j_gene: TRBJ1-5; CDR3aa: CASSLSYRVREGNQPQHF; CDR3nt: TGTGCCAGCAGTTTATCTTACAGGGTCCGGGAAGGCAATCAGCCCCAGCATTTT
d_gene: .; v_gene: TRBV7-9; abundance: .; j_gene: TRBJ1-3; CDR3aa: CASSYGTSGNTIYF; CDR3nt: TGTGCCAGCAGCTACGGTACCTCTGGAAACACCATATATTTT
d_gene: .; v_gene: TRBV19; abundance: once; j_gene: TRBJ1-5; CDR3aa: CASSIGGDQPQHF; CDR3nt: TGTGCCAGTAGTATAGGTGGAGATCAGCCCCAGCATTTT
d_gene: .; v_gene: TRBV4-1; abundance: .; j_gene: TRBJ1-2; CDR3aa: CASSQDPTAAGYTF; CDR3nt: TGCGCCAGCAGCCAAGATCCGACAGCTGCTGGCTACACCTTC
d_gene: .; v_gene: TRBV30; abundance: .; j_gene: TRBJ2-3; CDR3aa: CAWKIPGGEGTDTQYF; CDR3nt: TGTGCCTGGAAAATACCGGGCGGGGAGGGCACAGATACGCAGTATTTT
d_gene: TRBD1; v_gene: TRBV6-6; abundance: .; j_gene: TRBJ1-4; CDR3aa: CASSFRDSYEKLFF; CDR3nt: TGTGCCAGCAGTTTCCGGGACAGTTATGAAAAACTGTTTTTT
d_gene: TRBD1; v_gene: TRBV28; abundance: .; j_gene: TRBJ1-2; CDR3aa: CASSLFEGAGGGYTF; CDR3nt: TGTGCCAGCAGTTTGTTTGAGGGGGCTGGGGGTGGCTACACCTTC
d_gene: .; v_gene: TRBV10-1; abundance: .; j_gene: TRBJ2-7; CDR3aa: CASSSRFERDEQYF; CDR3nt: TGCGCCAGCAGTTCTAGGTTTGAACGAGACGAGCAGTACTTC
d_gene: .; v_gene: TRBV14; abundance: many; j_gene: TRBJ1-5; CDR3aa: CASSQALSEPQHF; CDR3nt: TGTGCCAGCAGCCAAGCATTATCGGAGCCCCAGCATTTT
d_gene: .; v_gene: TRBV18; abundance: once; j_gene: TRBJ2-2; CDR3aa: CASSDGMTGTGELFF; CDR3nt: TGTGCCAGCTCCGACGGGATGACGGGCACCGGGGAGCTGTTTTTT
d_gene: .; v_gene: TRBV12-5; abundance: .; j_gene: TRBJ1-5; CDR3aa: CASGAGKNQPQHF; CDR3nt: TGTGCTAGTGGTGCAGGGAAGAATCAGCCCCAGCATTTT